The present entry profiles one T cell receptor (beta chain) with its context. What it binds is not known. Only in-frame clones appear in the TCRdb table, and some are missing; sequencing was by immunoSEQ multiplex PCR. The sample has 1.5 million to 1.9 million clones; 98% are singletons. Between the trimmed V and J ends, which lost 2 bases and 1 base, there was a span of 8 bases. Germline V gene sequence: CDR1 MNHEY, CDR2 SMNVEV (reference sequence). The length of the CDR3 is 14 residues. The sample comes from a study of shared clonotypes between healthy human individuals. Study observations and caveats: Roughly 4.6% of naive CD4 clonotypes were common to a few donors.

The chain is built from TRBV27 and TRBJ1-2; D is uncertain. The sequencing input was naive CD4+ T cells sorted from blood. Subset denoted: CD45RA+ positively selected. This TCR came from a man aged 25 to 40 in good health. The CDR3 here is CASSLARSNYGYTF. The CDR3 DNA is TGTGCCAGCAGTTTAGCCAGGAGTAACTATGGCTACACCTTC.